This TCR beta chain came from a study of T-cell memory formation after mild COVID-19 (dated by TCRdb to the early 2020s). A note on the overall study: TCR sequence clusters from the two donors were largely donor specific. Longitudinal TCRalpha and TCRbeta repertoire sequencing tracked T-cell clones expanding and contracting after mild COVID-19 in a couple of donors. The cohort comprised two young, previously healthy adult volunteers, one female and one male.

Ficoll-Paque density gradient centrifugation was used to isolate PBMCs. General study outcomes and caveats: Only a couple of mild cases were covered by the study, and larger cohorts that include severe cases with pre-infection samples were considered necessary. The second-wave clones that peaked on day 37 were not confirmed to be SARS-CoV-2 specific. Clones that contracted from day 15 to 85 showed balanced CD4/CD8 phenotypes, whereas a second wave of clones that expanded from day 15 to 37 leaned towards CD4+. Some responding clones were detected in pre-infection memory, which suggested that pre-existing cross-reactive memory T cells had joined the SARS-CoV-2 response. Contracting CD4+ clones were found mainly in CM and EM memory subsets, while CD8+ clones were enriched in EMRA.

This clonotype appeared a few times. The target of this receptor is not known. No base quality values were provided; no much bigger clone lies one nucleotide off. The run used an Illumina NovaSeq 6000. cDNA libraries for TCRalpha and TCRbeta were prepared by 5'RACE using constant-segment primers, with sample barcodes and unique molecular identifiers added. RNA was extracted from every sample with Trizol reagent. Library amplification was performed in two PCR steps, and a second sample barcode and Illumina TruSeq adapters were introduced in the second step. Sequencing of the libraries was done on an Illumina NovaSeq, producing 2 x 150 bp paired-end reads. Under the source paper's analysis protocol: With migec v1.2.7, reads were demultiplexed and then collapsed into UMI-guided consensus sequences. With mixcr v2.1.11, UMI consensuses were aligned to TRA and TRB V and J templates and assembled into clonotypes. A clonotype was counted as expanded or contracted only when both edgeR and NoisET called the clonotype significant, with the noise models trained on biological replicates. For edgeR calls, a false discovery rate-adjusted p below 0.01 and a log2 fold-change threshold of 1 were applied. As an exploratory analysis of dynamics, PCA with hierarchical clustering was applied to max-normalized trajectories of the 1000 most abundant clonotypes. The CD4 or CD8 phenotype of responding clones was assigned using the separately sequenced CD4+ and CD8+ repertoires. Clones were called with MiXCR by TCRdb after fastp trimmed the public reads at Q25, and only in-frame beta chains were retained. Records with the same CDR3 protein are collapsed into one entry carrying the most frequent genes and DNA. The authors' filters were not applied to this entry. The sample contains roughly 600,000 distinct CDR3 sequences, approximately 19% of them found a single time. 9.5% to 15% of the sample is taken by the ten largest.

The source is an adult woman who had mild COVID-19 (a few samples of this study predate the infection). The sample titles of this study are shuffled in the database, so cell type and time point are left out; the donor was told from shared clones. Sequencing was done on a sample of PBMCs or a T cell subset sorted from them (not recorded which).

The nucleotide sequence reads TGTGCCAGCAGCTTAGGATCAGCAGGAGCGGGAGGGCTAAATGAGCAGTTCTTC. Its protein product is CASSLGSAGAGGLNEQFF. The chain was built from TRBV7-6 and TRBJ2-1; 10 bases in between match TRBD2. From the germline V gene, CDR1 is SGHVS and CDR2 is FNYEAQ. From the cysteine through the phenylalanine, the CDR3 covers 18 amino acids. The retained sequence is limited to the CDR3, 54 bases, with the frame set at the first base. V is trimmed back by 1 base and J by 7 bases, and the junction contains 13 bases that no gene match accounts for. The reference TRBV7-6 and TRBJ2-1 proteins fill in what lies around the CDR3, so the full variable domain reads GAGVSQSPRYKVTKRGQDVALRCDPISGHVSLYWYRQALGQGPEFLTYFNYEAQQDKSGLPNDRFSAERPEGSISTLTIQRTEQRDSAMYRCASSLGSAGAGGLNEQFFGPGTRLTVL.